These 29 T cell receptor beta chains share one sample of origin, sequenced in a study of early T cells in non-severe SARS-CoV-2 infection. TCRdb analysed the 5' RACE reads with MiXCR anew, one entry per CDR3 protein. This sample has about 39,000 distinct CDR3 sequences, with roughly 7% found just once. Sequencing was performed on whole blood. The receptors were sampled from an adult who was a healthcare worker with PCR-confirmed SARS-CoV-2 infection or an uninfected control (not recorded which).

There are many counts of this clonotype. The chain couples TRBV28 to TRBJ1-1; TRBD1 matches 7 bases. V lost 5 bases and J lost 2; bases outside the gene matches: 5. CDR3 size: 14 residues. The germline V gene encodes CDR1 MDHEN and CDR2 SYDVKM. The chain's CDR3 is CASSGTELNTEAFF. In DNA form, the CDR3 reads TGTGCCAGCAGTGGGACAGAATTAAACACTGAAGCTTTCTTT.

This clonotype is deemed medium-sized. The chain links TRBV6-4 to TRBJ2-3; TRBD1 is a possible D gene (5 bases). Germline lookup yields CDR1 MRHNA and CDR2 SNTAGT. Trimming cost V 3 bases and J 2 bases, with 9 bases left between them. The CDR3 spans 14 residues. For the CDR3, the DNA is TGTGCCAGCAGTGAAAAACAGGACACAGATACGCAGTATTTT. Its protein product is CASSEKQDTDTQYF.

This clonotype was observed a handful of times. CDR3 sequence: CASSLTTTYEQYF. CDR3 bases: TGTGCCAGCAGTTTAACTACCACCTACGAGCAGTACTTC. V usage is TRBV14 and J usage is TRBJ2-7; D gene uncertain. CDR1 and CDR2 (germline): SGHDN, FVKESK. The CDR3 contains 13 residues. V was pared by 6 bases and J by 2 bases, with 11 bases between.

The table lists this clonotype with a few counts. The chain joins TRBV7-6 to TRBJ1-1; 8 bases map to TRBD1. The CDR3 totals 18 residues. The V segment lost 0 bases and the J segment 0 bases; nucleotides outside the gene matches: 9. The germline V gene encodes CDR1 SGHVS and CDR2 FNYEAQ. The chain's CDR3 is CASSLARAGGSLNTEAFF. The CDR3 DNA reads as TGTGCCAGCAGCTTAGCGAGGGCAGGGGGCTCCCTGAACACTGAAGCTTTCTTT.

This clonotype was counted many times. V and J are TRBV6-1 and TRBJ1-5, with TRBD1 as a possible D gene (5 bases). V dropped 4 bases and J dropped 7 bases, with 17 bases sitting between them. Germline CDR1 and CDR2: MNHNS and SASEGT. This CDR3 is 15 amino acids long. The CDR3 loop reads CASSGHSGGEQPQHF. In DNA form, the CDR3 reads TGTGCCAGCAGTGGACACTCTGGGGGAGAACAGCCCCAGCATTTT.

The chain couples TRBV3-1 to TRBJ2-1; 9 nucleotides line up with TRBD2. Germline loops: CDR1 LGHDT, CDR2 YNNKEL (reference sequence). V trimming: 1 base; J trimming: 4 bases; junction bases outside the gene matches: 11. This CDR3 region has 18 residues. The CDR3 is CASSQALASGGPYNEQFF. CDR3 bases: TGTGCCAGCAGCCAAGCACTGGCGAGCGGGGGGCCGTACAATGAGCAGTTCTTC.

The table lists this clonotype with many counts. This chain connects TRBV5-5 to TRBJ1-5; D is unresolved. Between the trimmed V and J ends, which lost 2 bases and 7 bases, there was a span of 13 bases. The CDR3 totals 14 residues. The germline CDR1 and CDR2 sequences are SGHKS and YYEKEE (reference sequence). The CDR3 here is CASSFWEREQPQHF. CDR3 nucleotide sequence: TGTGCCAGCAGCTTCTGGGAGCGAGAGCAGCCCCAGCATTTT.

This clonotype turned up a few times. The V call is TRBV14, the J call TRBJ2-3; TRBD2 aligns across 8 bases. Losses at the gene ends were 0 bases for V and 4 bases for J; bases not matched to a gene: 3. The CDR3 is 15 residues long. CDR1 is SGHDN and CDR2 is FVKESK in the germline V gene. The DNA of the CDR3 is TGTGCCAGCAGCCAAGATGTCGGGGGGGCAGATACGCAGTATTTT. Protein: CASSQDVGGADTQYF.

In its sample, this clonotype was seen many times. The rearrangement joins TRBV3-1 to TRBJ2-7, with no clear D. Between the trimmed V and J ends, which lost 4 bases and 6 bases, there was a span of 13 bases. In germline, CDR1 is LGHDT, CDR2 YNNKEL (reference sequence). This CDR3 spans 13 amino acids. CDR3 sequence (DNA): TGTGCCAGCAGCCCACACAGTTCACTCGAGCAGTACTTC. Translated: CASSPHSSLEQYF.

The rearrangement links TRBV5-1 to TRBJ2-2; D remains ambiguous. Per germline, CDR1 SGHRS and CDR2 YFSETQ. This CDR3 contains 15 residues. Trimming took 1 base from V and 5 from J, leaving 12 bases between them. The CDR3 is CASSLYEATTGELFF. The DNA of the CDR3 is TGCGCCAGCAGCTTGTACGAAGCCACTACCGGGGAGCTGTTTTTT.

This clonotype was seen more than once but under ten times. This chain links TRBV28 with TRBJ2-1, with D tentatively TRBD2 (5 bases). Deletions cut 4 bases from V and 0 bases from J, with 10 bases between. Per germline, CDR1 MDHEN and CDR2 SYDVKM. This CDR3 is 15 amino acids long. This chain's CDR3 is CASSSGGLSYNEQFF. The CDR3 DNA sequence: TGTGCCAGCAGTTCCGGAGGCCTCTCCTACAATGAGCAGTTCTTC.

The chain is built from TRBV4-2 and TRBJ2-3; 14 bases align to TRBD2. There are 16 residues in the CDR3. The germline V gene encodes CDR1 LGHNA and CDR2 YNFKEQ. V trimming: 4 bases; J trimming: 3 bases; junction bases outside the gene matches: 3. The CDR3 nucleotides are TGTGCCAGCAGCCTGAGGACTAGCGGGGGGACAGATACGCAGTATTTT. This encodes CASSLRTSGGTDTQYF.

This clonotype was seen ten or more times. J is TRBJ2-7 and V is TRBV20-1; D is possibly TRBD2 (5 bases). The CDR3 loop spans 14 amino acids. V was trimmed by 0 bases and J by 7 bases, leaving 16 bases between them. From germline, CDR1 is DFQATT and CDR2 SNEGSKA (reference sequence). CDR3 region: CSARDPRGSGEQYF. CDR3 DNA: TGCAGTGCTAGAGATCCGAGAGGATCGGGGGAGCAGTACTTC.

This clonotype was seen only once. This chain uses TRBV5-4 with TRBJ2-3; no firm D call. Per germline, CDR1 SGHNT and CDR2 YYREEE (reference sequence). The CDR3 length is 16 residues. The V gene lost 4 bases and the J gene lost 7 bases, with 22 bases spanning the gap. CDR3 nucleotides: TGTGCCAGCAGCCCGGGCGGCCGCGATGTATCGAATACGCAGTATTTT. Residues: CASSPGGRDVSNTQYF.

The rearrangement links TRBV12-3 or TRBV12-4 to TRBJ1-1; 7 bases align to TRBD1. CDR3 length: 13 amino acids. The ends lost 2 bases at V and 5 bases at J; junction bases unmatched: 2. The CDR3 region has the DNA TGTGCCAGCAGTTTACAGGGGGTGACTGAAGCTTTCTTT. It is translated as CASSLQGVTEAFF.

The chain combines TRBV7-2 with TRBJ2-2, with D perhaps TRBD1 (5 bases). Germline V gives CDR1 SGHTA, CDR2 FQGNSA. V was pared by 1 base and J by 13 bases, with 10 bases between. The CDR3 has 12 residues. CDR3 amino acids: CASSLVAGRLFF. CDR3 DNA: TGTGCCAGCAGCTTAGTGGCAGGGCGGCTGTTTTTT.

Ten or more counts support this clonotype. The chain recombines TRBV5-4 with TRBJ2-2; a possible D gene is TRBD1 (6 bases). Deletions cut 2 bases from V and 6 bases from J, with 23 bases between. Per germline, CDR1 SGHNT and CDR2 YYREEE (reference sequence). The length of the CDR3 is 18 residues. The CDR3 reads CASSFKQGNPAGPGELFF. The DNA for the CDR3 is TGTGCCAGCAGCTTTAAACAGGGAAACCCCGCCGGCCCCGGGGAGCTGTTTTTT.

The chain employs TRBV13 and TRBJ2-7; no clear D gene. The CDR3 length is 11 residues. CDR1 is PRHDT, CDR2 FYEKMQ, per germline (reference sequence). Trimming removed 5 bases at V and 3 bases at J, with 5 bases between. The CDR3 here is CASSSDYEQYF. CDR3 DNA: TGTGCCAGCAGCAGCGACTACGAGCAGTACTTC.

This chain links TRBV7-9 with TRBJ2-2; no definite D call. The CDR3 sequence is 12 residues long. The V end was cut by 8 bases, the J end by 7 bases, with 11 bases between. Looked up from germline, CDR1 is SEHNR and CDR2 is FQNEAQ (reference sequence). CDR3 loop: CASGSPGGELFF. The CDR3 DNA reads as TGTGCCAGCGGCTCCCCCGGCGGGGAGCTGTTTTTT.

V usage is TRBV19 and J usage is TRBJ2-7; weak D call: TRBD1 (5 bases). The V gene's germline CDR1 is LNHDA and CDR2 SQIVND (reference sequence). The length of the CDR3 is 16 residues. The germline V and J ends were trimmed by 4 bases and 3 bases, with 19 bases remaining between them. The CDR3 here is CASSTTWEDRHYEQYF. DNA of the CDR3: TGTGCCAGTAGTACCACCTGGGAAGACAGACACTACGAGCAGTACTTC.

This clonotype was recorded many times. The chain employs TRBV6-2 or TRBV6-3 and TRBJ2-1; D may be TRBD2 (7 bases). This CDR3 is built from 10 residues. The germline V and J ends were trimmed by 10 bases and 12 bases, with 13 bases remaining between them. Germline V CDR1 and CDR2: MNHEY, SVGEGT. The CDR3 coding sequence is TGTGCCACGGCCGGGGGGCGGCAGTTCTTC. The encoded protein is CATAGGRQFF.

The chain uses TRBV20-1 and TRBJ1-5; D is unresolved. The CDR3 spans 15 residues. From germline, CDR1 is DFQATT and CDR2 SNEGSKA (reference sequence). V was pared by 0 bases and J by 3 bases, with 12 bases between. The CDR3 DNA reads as TGCAGTGCTAGAGATCACGGGCAGGCCAATCAGCCCCAGCATTTT. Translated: CSARDHGQANQPQHF.

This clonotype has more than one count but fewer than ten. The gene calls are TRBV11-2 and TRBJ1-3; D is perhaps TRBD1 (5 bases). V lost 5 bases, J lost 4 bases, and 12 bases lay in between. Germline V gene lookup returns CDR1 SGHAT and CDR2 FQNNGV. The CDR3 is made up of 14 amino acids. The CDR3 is CASSPQRGGNTIYF. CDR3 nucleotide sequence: TGTGCCAGCAGCCCACAGCGGGGGGGAAACACCATATATTTT.

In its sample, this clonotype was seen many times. The CDR3 nucleotides read TGTGCCAGCAGTTCCCTAGGACAGGGTACCTACGAGCAGTACTTC. It yields the protein CASSSLGQGTYEQYF. The chain carries TRBV27 and TRBJ2-7; 8 bases line up with TRBD1. This CDR3 comprises 15 residues. Germline V gene lookup returns CDR1 MNHEY and CDR2 SMNVEV (reference sequence). Trimming took 4 bases from V and 2 from J; bases not matched to a gene: 7.

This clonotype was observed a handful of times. CDR3 residues: CASSLTGEGGKNIQYF. In DNA form, the CDR3 reads TGTGCCAGCAGCTTGACAGGGGAAGGGGGCAAAAACATTCAGTACTTC. The chain recombines TRBV7-8 with TRBJ2-4, with 8 nucleotides matching TRBD1. J lost 3 bases, V lost 3 bases, and 7 bases had no gene match. This CDR3 spans 16 amino acids. CDR1 and CDR2 (germline): SGHVS, FQNEAQ. The full variable domain, completed using reference TRBV7-8 and TRBJ2-4, is GAGVSQSPRYKVAKRGQDVALRCDPISGHVSLFWYQQALGQGPEFLTYFQNEAQLDKSGLPSDRFFAERPEGSVSTLKIQRTQQEDSAVYLCASSLTGEGGKNIQYFGAGTRLSVL.

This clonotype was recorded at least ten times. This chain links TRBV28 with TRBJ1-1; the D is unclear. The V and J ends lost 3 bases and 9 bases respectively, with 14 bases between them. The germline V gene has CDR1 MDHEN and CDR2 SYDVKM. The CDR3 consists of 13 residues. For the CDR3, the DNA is TGTGCCAGCAGTTTCCAGTCCGGACCTCAAGCTTTCTTT. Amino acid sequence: CASSFQSGPQAFF.

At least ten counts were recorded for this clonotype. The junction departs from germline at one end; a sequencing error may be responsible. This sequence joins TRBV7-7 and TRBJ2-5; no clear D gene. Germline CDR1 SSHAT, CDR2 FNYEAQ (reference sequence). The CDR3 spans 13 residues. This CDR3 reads CASSPQTQETQYF. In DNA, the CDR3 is TGTGCTAGCAGCCCCCAAACCCAAGAGACCCAGTACTTC.

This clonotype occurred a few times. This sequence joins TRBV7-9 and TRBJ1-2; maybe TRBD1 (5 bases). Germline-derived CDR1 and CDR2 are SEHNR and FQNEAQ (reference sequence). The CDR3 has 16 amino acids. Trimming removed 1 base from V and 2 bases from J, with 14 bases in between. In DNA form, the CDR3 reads TGTGCCAGCAGCTTAGGGTCCCAGAGGGGCAACTATGGCTACACCTTC. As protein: CASSLGSQRGNYGYTF.

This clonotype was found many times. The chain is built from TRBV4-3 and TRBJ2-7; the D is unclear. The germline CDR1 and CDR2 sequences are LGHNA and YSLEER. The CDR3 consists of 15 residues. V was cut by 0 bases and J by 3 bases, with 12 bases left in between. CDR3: CASSQEQAIYYEQYF. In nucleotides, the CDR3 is TGCGCCAGCAGCCAAGAGCAAGCTATATACTACGAGCAGTACTTC.